The present T cell receptor (beta chain) was sequenced within a study of blood T cell repertoires in COVID-19. Clones were read by immunoSEQ multiplex PCR, and TCRdb kept only the in-frame ones, dropping some. The data contain some 330,000 clones, approximately 88% of them singletons. Assignment of participants to cohorts was predicated upon participant-reported clinical history. This CDR3 has 17 residues. V shed 4 bases and J 2 bases; nucleotides not matched to a gene: 6. From germline, CDR1 is MGHRA and CDR2 YSYEKL. The sequenced sample was PBMCs or T cells enriched from blood (not recorded which). The TCR sequence derives from a man aged 30-40 years who had recovered from COVID-19. This chain uses TRBV4-1 with TRBJ2-5, with 14 bases identical to TRBD2. The CDR3, as DNA: TGCGCCAGCAGCCTCGGACTAGCGGGGGGCAAACAAGAGACCCAGTACTTC. Its protein is CASSLGLAGGKQETQYF.